These 28 T cell receptor beta chains came from one sample sequenced in a study of identical twins. TCRdb reprocessed the 5' RACE reads with MiXCR, giving one entry per CDR3 protein. The data hold roughly 1,500,000 distinct CDR3 sequences, with about 32% observed a single time. The source material was cord blood. The receptors derive from a newborn girl in good health.

V gene TRBV2 combines with J gene TRBJ1-5; D gene ambiguous. The V gene lost 3 bases and the J gene lost 3 bases, with 12 bases spanning the gap. The CDR3 runs 15 residues. CDR1 is SNHLY and CDR2 is FYNNEI in the germline V gene. In DNA form, the CDR3 reads TGTGCCAGCAGTGACCCGGGGAGCCCCAATCAGCCCCAGCATTTT. As protein: CASSDPGSPNQPQHF.

With regard to this clonotype: At one end, the junction sequence differs from germline, possibly due to a read error. The chain combines TRBV9 with TRBJ1-2; the D is unclear. The CDR3 consists of 17 residues. Germline CDR1 is SGDLS and CDR2 is YYNGEE. The DNA of the CDR3 is TGTGCCAACAGCGTAGCGCTACCGGGCCTCAGGATGGATGGCTACACCTTC. Encoded protein: CANSVALPGLRMDGYTF.

The chain combines TRBV12-3 or TRBV12-4 with TRBJ2-5; 9 positions agree with TRBD2. This CDR3 spans 13 amino acids. The trim removed 0 bases at V and 7 bases at J, leaving 0 bases unmatched. CDR3 DNA: TGTGCCAGCAGTTTAGCGCGGGAGGGGACCCAGTACTTC. It yields the protein CASSLAREGTQYF.

There are a few counts of this clonotype. The gene calls are TRBV4-1 and TRBJ2-5, with 8 bases identical to TRBD2. Trimming cost V 1 base and J 7 bases; bases outside gene matches: 14. The germline V gene encodes CDR1 MGHRA and CDR2 YSYEKL. This CDR3 comprises 17 residues. The CDR3 nucleotides are TGCGCCAGCAGCCAAGTTAGAGCGGGGGTGGCATCAGGGACCCAGTACTTC. It specifies CASSQVRAGVASGTQYF.

This chain links TRBV4-2 with TRBJ2-7; 7 bases align to TRBD1. This CDR3 contains 15 residues. The trim removed 3 bases at V and 1 base at J, leaving 6 bases unmatched. The germline gives CDR1 LGHNA, CDR2 YNFKEQ. This CDR3 is CASSHGQASSYEQYF. CDR3 bases: TGTGCCAGCAGCCACGGACAGGCTTCATCCTACGAGCAGTACTTC.

The chain employs TRBV20-1 and TRBJ2-5; TRBD2 matches at 9 bases. Trimming took 0 bases from V and 2 from J; bases not matched to a gene: 4. Germline values: CDR1 DFQATT, CDR2 SNEGSKA (reference sequence). The CDR3 totals 15 residues. The CDR3 region has the DNA TGCAGTGCTAGAGATCCAGCGGGGGGACAAGAGACCCAGTACTTC. It translates to CSARDPAGGQETQYF.

This sequence joins TRBV7-9 and TRBJ1-2; D may be TRBD1 (5 bases). The CDR3 is 16 residues long. V dropped 3 bases and J dropped 2 bases, with 16 bases sitting between them. Germline CDR1 and CDR2: SEHNR and FQNEAQ (reference sequence). CDR3 protein: CASSFPSGTVNYGYTF. CDR3 nucleotides: TGTGCCAGCAGCTTCCCCTCCGGGACGGTCAACTATGGCTACACCTTC.

This clonotype was observed a few times. This sequence joins TRBV27 and TRBJ1-5, with unresolved D. This CDR3 comprises 17 residues. V was cut by 2 bases and J by 0 bases, with 14 bases left in between. CDR1 MNHEY and CDR2 SMNVEV come from the germline V gene (reference sequence). CDR3 loop: CASSLVFRNHSNQPQHF. The CDR3 region has the DNA TGTGCCAGCAGTTTAGTCTTCCGTAACCATAGCAATCAGCCCCAGCATTTT.

The chain carries TRBV10-3 and TRBJ2-3, with unresolved D. Deletions cut 10 bases from V and 0 bases from J, with 17 bases between. The CDR3 is made up of 15 amino acids. Germline assignment: CDR1 ENHRY and CDR2 SYGVKD. The CDR3 reads CATLRARSSTDTQYF. The DNA of the CDR3 is TGTGCCACCTTGAGAGCGAGATCTAGCACAGATACGCAGTATTTT.

The chain employs TRBV20-1 and TRBJ2-1; D is perhaps TRBD2 (5 bases). CDR3 length equals 13 residues. Germline CDR1 and CDR2: DFQATT and SNEGSKA (reference sequence). V gave up 6 bases and J gave up 12 bases, with 21 bases separating them. In nucleotides, the CDR3 is TGCAGTGCCCAAGTGCGGGCCACTTTTGGGCAGTTCTTC. This encodes CSAQVRATFGQFF.

This rearrangement joins TRBV5-1 to TRBJ2-1; TRBD1 matches 7 bases. The J call may be mistaken, given a closer DNA end match to TRBJ2-7. This CDR3 is 14 amino acids long. The germline V gene has CDR1 SGHRS and CDR2 YFSETQ. CDR3: CASSRDSTYNEQYF. The CDR3 coding sequence is TGCGCCAGCAGCCGGGACAGCACATACAATGAGCAGTACTTC.

A few counts support this clonotype. V is TRBV6-5 and J is TRBJ1-5; D might be TRBD1 (6 bases). The CDR3 runs to 14 residues. The V and J ends lost 3 bases and 5 bases respectively, with 11 bases between them. Germline V gives CDR1 MNHEY, CDR2 SVGAGI. The CDR3 DNA follows: TGTGCCAGCAGTTATCGGAACAGGGATCAGCCCCAGCATTTT. Protein product: CASSYRNRDQPQHF.

The rearrangement links TRBV10-3 to TRBJ2-5; D remains ambiguous. V shed 6 bases and J shed 1 base, with 9 bases lying between them. The CDR3 has 13 amino acids. Germline V lookup: CDR1 ENHRY, CDR2 SYGVKD. CDR3 protein: CAIRRGTQETQYF. CDR3 DNA sequence: TGTGCCATCAGAAGAGGTACCCAAGAGACCCAGTACTTC.

This clonotype was counted a few times. The V gene is TRBV5-1, the J gene TRBJ2-5; D gene ambiguous. CDR1 and CDR2 (germline): SGHRS, YFSETQ. The CDR3 consists of 14 residues. V was pared by 1 base and J by 1 base, with 8 bases between. CDR3 sequence reads: CASSLWPSQETQYF. The CDR3 nucleotides are TGCGCCAGCAGCTTGTGGCCTAGCCAAGAGACCCAGTACTTC.

This clonotype came up a few times. The chain joins TRBV28 to TRBJ2-3; D is possibly TRBD1 (5 bases). CDR1 and CDR2 from the germline V gene are MDHEN and SYDVKM. V was pared by 6 bases and J by 0 bases, with 13 bases between. CDR3 size: 15 residues. The chain's CDR3 is CASRAATASTDTQYF. In DNA, the CDR3 is TGTGCCAGCAGGGCCGCGACAGCTAGCACAGATACGCAGTATTTT.

The gene calls are TRBV28 and TRBJ1-2; 7 positions match TRBD1. The CDR3 runs 13 residues. Germline V lookup: CDR1 MDHEN, CDR2 SYDVKM. J gave up 7 bases and V 6 bases, and 8 bases lay outside the gene matches. CDR3: CASSGTEALGYTF. The CDR3 DNA follows: TGTGCCAGCAGCGGGACAGAGGCTCTTGGCTACACCTTC.

V is TRBV20-1 and J is TRBJ2-7; 10 positions match TRBD2. Germline CDR1 and CDR2: DFQATT and SNEGSKA (reference sequence). CDR3 length: 14 residues. The V and J ends lost 6 bases and 3 bases, in that order; junction bases with no gene match: 8. In nucleotides, the CDR3 is TGCAGTGCCGAGACTAGCGGGCCTTTCTACGAGCAGTACTTC. It codes for CSAETSGPFYEQYF.

The chain uses TRBV20-1 and TRBJ2-7; D is unclear. This CDR3 has 14 residues. Germline CDR1 is DFQATT and CDR2 is SNEGSKA (reference sequence). V was cut by 0 bases and J by 0 bases, with 9 bases left in between. CDR3 loop: CSARDPGHSYEQYF. CDR3 sequence (DNA): TGCAGTGCTAGAGATCCCGGCCACTCCTACGAGCAGTACTTC.

This clonotype showed up many times. The chain is built from TRBV29-1 and TRBJ2-3; D remains ambiguous. Germline V gene sequence: CDR1 SQVTM, CDR2 ANQGSEA. This CDR3 is built from 12 residues. Trimming removed 3 bases from V and 3 bases from J, with 7 bases in between. CDR3 DNA: TGCAGCGTTGATGGGCGGACAGATACGCAGTATTTT. Protein product: CSVDGRTDTQYF.

This clonotype appeared a few times. V usage is TRBV27 and J usage is TRBJ1-6; 7 bases map to TRBD1. J gave up 7 bases and V 5 bases, and 8 bases lay outside the gene matches. CDR3 length: 15 amino acids. Per the germline V gene, CDR1 is MNHEY and CDR2 is SMNVEV (reference sequence). The CDR3 spells CASSRTGFLNSPLHF. Written as DNA, the CDR3 is TGTGCCAGCAGTAGGACAGGATTTCTGAATTCACCCCTCCACTTT.

This chain uses TRBV25-1 with TRBJ1-2, with D perhaps TRBD1 (5 bases). The V gene lost 3 bases and the J gene lost 2 bases, with 16 bases spanning the gap. The CDR3 extends over 16 amino acids. Germline CDR1 is MGHDK and CDR2 is SYGVNS. CDR3 in amino acids: CASSEWRVRENYGYTF. The CDR3 nucleotides are TGTGCCAGCAGTGAGTGGAGGGTCAGGGAGAACTATGGCTACACCTTC.

The chain carries TRBV2 and TRBJ2-3, with 13 bases identical to TRBD2. The CDR3 is 15 amino acids. V lost 5 bases, J lost 3 bases, and 2 bases stayed unmatched. The V gene's germline CDR1 is SNHLY and CDR2 FYNNEI. DNA for the CDR3: TGTGCCAGCAGTTCGACTAGCGGGAGGACAGATACGCAGTATTTT. This gives the protein CASSSTSGRTDTQYF. The full variable domain, with the rest looked up from reference TRBV2 and TRBJ2-3, is EPEVTQTPSHQVTQMGQEVILRCVPISNHLYFYWYRQILGQKVEFLVSFYNNEISEKSEIFDDQFSVERPDGSNFTLKIRSTKLEDSAMYFCASSSTSGRTDTQYFGPGTRLTVL.

This clonotype was observed a handful of times. The rearrangement links TRBV5-1 to TRBJ2-1; 8 bases map to TRBD1. Germline CDR1 is SGHRS and CDR2 is YFSETQ. The CDR3 has 14 residues. Trimming at V came to 3 bases and at J to 8 bases, leaving 7 bases not matched to a gene. The CDR3 DNA sequence: TGCGCCAGCAGCTGGCGGGACAGGCAGGATGAGCAGTTCTTC. Translating gives CASSWRDRQDEQFF.

The chain links TRBV4-3 to TRBJ2-7; 11 nucleotides align to TRBD2. The germline gives CDR1 LGHNA, CDR2 YSLEER. This CDR3 is 19 amino acids long. J lost 0 bases, V lost 1 base, and 11 bases had no gene match. The CDR3 spells CASSQVQLAGGGNSYEQYF. The DNA for the CDR3 is TGCGCCAGCAGCCAAGTTCAGCTAGCGGGAGGTGGGAACTCCTACGAGCAGTACTTC.

Concerning this clonotype: Being one base from a much bigger clone, this may be a read error. This chain connects TRBV7-6 to TRBJ1-2; D is possibly TRBD1 (5 bases). The CDR3 consists of 15 residues. The germline V gene encodes CDR1 SGHVS and CDR2 FNYEAQ. The CDR3 sequence is CASSLANGGGYGFTF. The CDR3 DNA reads TGTGCCAGCAGCTTAGCTAACGGGGGTGGCTATGGCTTCACCTTC. The variable domain in full, completed from reference TRBV7-6 and TRBJ1-2, reads GAGVSQSPRYKVTKRGQDVALRCDPISGHVSLYWYRQALGQGPEFLTYFNYEAQQDKSGLPNDRFSAERPEGSISTLTIQRTEQRDSAMYRCASSLANGGGYGFTFGSGTRLTVV.

The chain joins TRBV20-1 to TRBJ2-3; 10 bases map to TRBD2. Trimming cost V 6 bases and J 2 bases; bases outside gene matches: 20. Germline loops: CDR1 DFQATT, CDR2 SNEGSKA (reference sequence). The CDR3 covers 19 residues. CDR3 sequence: CSAPDWTSGLRWDTDTQYF. CDR3 DNA: TGCAGTGCACCAGACTGGACTAGCGGCCTTCGGTGGGACACAGATACGCAGTATTTT.

This rearrangement joins TRBV20-1 to TRBJ2-7, with D maybe TRBD1 (5 bases). There are 11 residues in the CDR3. Germline CDR1 DFQATT, CDR2 SNEGSKA (reference sequence). Trimming cost V 8 bases and J 7 bases, with 15 bases left between them. The CDR3, as DNA: TGCAGTCCGTATACAGGCAATGAGCAGTACTTC. Encoded protein: CSPYTGNEQYF.

At least ten counts were recorded for this clonotype. The gene calls are TRBV29-1 and TRBJ2-3, with a possible D match to TRBD1 (5 bases). Germline CDR1 SQVTM, CDR2 ANQGSEA. V shed 3 bases and J shed 4 bases, with 5 bases lying between them. The CDR3 spans 11 residues. CDR3 loop: CSVDRADTQYF. In DNA form, the CDR3 reads TGCAGCGTTGACAGGGCAGATACGCAGTATTTT.